Presented here are 30 T cell receptor beta chains from one specimen sequenced in a study of T cell clonality in common variable immunodeficiency. Study-wide findings and caveats: In common variable immunodeficiency, TCR beta chains reportedly carried fewer deletions and N-nucleotide insertions.

These TCRs are of unknown antigen specificity. Data came from immunoSEQ multiplex PCR; TCRdb stores just in-frame clones and leaves some out. The sample includes 30,000 to 40,000 clones, none of them occurring once. The sample was peripheral blood mononuclear cells. These receptor sequences come from a human donor with common variable immunodeficiency.

Concerning this clone: The read is 3 residues too short to cover the CDR3 end, so that end is filled in from the germline J gene. V is TRBV30 and J is TRBJ1-1, with D possibly TRBD1 on 6 matching bases. CDR1 is GTSNPN and CDR2 is SVGIG in the germline V gene (reference sequence). The CDR3 spans 13 residues. V was shortened by 3 bases and J by 6 bases, with 14 bases between the two germline ends. The CDR3 reads CAWRDRTYSEAFF. The CDR3 bases that were read are TGTGCCTGGAGAGACAGGACATATTCTGAA.

This clone occurred many times. The read stops 3 residues short of the end of the CDR3; the missing end is completed from the germline J gene. The rearrangement joins TRBV7-3 to TRBJ2-1; weak D call: TRBD2 (5 bases). The length of the CDR3 is 14 residues. Trimming pared 4 bases from V and 9 bases from J, leaving 16 bases between. The V gene's germline CDR1 is SGHTA and CDR2 FQGTGA. The CDR3 sequence is CASSSSPGVGEQFF. CDR3 bases read: TGTGCCAGCAGCTCCTCCCCCGGGGTAGGTGAG. Complete variable domain (other parts from reference TRBV7-3 and TRBJ2-1): GAGVSQTPSNKVTEKGKYVELRCDPISGHTALYWYRQSLGQGPEFLIYFQGTGAADDSGLPNDRFFAVRPEGSVSTLKIQRTERGDSAVYLCASSSSPGVGEQFFGPGTRLTVL.

This clone was observed a handful of times. Read coverage stops 3 residues before the CDR3 terminus; the germline J gene supplies the remainder. The chain employs TRBV19 and TRBJ1-1; D is unresolved. CDR1 is LNHDA, CDR2 SQIVND, per germline (reference sequence). This CDR3 contains 13 residues. The V end lost 6 bases, the J end lost 2 bases, and 10 bases lay between the germline ends. CDR3 loop: CASSLITNTEAFF. CDR3 DNA (partial): TGTGCCAGTAGCCTTATTACTAACACTGAA.

Worth noting for this clone: With the read ending 3 residues before the CDR3 end, the germline J gene is used to fill in that end. This chain joins TRBV6-2 or TRBV6-3 and TRBJ2-7, with 7 bases fitting TRBD2. The CDR3 is made up of 16 amino acids. Germline CDR1 reads MNHEY; CDR2 reads SVGEGT. Trimming took 6 bases from V and 0 from J; bases not matched to a gene: 11. The CDR3 sequence is CASRPKGASGSYEQYF. CDR3 bases read: TGTGCCAGCAGACCCAAAGGGGCTAGCGGCTCCTACGAG.

This clone has a count of ten or more. From the germline J gene comes the end of the CDR3, since the read stops 3 residues before it. J is TRBJ2-7 and V is TRBV30, with D possibly TRBD2 on 6 matching bases. The CDR3 has 13 amino acids. The germline CDR1 and CDR2 sequences are GTSNPN and SVGIG (reference sequence). V shed 2 bases and J shed 3 bases, with 11 bases lying between them. The CDR3 protein is CAWSSSAVYEQYF. The CDR3 bases that were read are TGTGCCTGGAGTTCTAGCGCGGTCTACGAG.

To note about this clone: The CDR3 goes on 3 residues after the read ends, and that part is filled in from the germline J gene. The V call is TRBV6-2 or TRBV6-3, the J call TRBJ2-5; D perhaps matches TRBD1 (5 bases). Germline V CDR1 and CDR2: MNHEY, SVGEGT. This CDR3 spans 14 amino acids. Between the trimmed V and J ends, which lost 6 bases and 2 bases, there was a span of 13 bases. The covered CDR3 bases are TGTGCCAGCAGACGGACACCCCTTCAAGAGACC. Protein product: CASRRTPLQET. The full CDR3 protein reads CASRRTPLQETQYF.

As to this clone: The read ends 3 residues before the CDR3 terminus; that terminus is restored from the germline J gene. This rearrangement joins TRBV19 to TRBJ2-6; TRBD1 is a possible D gene (6 bases). V was cut by 2 bases and J by 1 base, with 9 bases left in between. Looked up from germline, CDR1 is LNHDA and CDR2 is SQIVND (reference sequence). The CDR3 consists of 16 residues. The sequenced CDR3 bases are TGTGCCAGTAGTATACTCACAGGGTCTGGGGCCAACGTC. As protein: CASSILTGSGANV. In full, the CDR3 is CASSILTGSGANVLTF.

With regard to this clone: Read data end 3 residues before the CDR3 end; the end is taken from the germline J gene. The chain joins TRBV19 to TRBJ2-1; 13 nucleotides line up with TRBD2. V lost 4 bases and J lost 8; bases outside the gene matches: 11. Germline-derived CDR1 and CDR2 are LNHDA and SQIVND (reference sequence). There are 17 residues in the CDR3. The sequenced CDR3 bases are TGTGCCAGTAGTAGGGGACTAGCGGGGAATCTCGTGGATGAG. Encoded protein: CASSRGLAGNLVDE. The complete CDR3 reads CASSRGLAGNLVDEQFF.

As for this clone: The read ends 3 residues before the CDR3 terminus; that terminus is restored from the germline J gene. The chain joins TRBV7-2 to TRBJ1-2; no definite D call. CDR3 length: 14 residues. Looked up from germline, CDR1 is SGHTA and CDR2 is FQGNSA. The V end was cut by 1 base, the J end by 2 bases, with 8 bases between. The CDR3 loop reads CASSLDGRNYGYTF. The part of the CDR3 DNA that was read is TGTGCCAGCAGCTTAGACGGCAGGAACTATGGC.

In this sample, this clone turned up a few times. Read sequence stops 3 residues before the CDR3 end, and the germline J gene provides the missing end. The chain carries TRBV18 and TRBJ1-1, with D unclear. Trimming took 6 bases from V and 4 from J, leaving 18 bases between them. Germline CDR1 and CDR2: KGHSH and LQKENI. The CDR3 is made up of 15 amino acids. CDR3 bases read: TGTGCCAGCTCCCCCGGGGTAGGTCGGGGCACTGAA. Protein: CASSPGVGRGTE. The full CDR3 is CASSPGVGRGTEAFF. Drawing the rest from reference TRBV18 and TRBJ1-1, the complete variable domain is NAGVMQNPRHLVRRRGQEARLRCSPMKGHSHVYWYRQLPEEGLKFMVYLQKENIIDESGMPKERFSAEFPKEGPSILRIQQVVRGDSAAYFCASSPGVGRGTEAFFGQGTRLTVV.

Points on this clone: Read sequence stops 3 residues before the CDR3 end, and the germline J gene provides the missing end. The chain has TRBV6-2 or TRBV6-3 and TRBJ2-3; 7 bases are shared with TRBD1. Germline CDR1 reads MNHEY; CDR2 reads SVGEGT. V was pared by 6 bases and J by 2 bases, with 8 bases of the junction left unmatched. The CDR3 runs 15 residues. The part of the CDR3 DNA that was read is TGTGCCAGCAGGGACAGACAGGGATTCACAGATACG. The encoded protein is CASRDRQGFTDT. The CDR3, in full, reads CASRDRQGFTDTQYF.

Comment on this clone: The read halts 3 residues ahead of the CDR3 end, with the missing end drawn from the germline J gene. The chain carries TRBV2 and TRBJ2-7; 9 bases align to TRBD2. The V gene's germline CDR1 is SNHLY and CDR2 FYNNEI. V lost 6 bases and J lost 4; bases outside the gene matches: 16. The CDR3 length is 17 residues. Partial CDR3 DNA: TGTGCCAGCAGAAGGGCTAGCGGGGCGGACCGATCTTACGAG. Residues: CASRRASGADRSYE. The full-length CDR3 reads as CASRRASGADRSYEQYF.

In this sample, this clone turned up many times. The CDR3 end falls 3 residues outside the read, so it is completed with the germline J gene. This sequence joins TRBV20-1 and TRBJ2-3, with 12 bases fitting TRBD2. Germline V gene lookup returns CDR1 DFQATT and CDR2 SNEGSKA (reference sequence). The CDR3 extends over 20 amino acids. The trim removed 1 base at V and 0 bases at J, leaving 14 bases unmatched. CDR3 DNA (partial): TGCAGTGCTAGAGCCGACAGGGGGCGACTAGCGGGGGCGAGCACAGATACG. Translation: CSARADRGRLAGASTDT. The entire CDR3 reads CSARADRGRLAGASTDTQYF.

This clone was detected a few times. The read ends 3 residues shy of where the CDR3 ends; the end is completed using the germline J gene. The chain links TRBV19 to TRBJ1-5; 7 nucleotides match TRBD1. There are 14 residues in the CDR3. J gave up 2 bases and V 8 bases, and 6 bases lay outside the gene matches. Germline CDR1 and CDR2: LNHDA and SQIVND (reference sequence). The DNA read from the CDR3 is TGTGCCAGTGCGACAGGGCTCGGCAATCAGCCC. Translating it yields CASATGLGNQP. The whole CDR3 is CASATGLGNQPQHF.

This clone turned up a few times. The read gets to within 3 residues of the CDR3 end, and the germline J gene fills in the rest. This sequence joins TRBV7-2 and TRBJ1-1; tentatively, D is TRBD1 (6 bases). Germline CDR1 reads SGHTA; CDR2 reads FQGNSA. The germline V and J ends were trimmed by 4 bases and 4 bases, with 16 bases remaining between them. CDR3 length: 15 amino acids. CDR3 DNA (partial): TGTGCCAGCAGCTCGATCGGGACAAAAGGCACTGAA. Translation gives CASSSIGTKGTE. The entire CDR3 sequence reads CASSSIGTKGTEAFF.

This clone was picked up many times. Read coverage stops 3 residues before the CDR3 terminus; the germline J gene supplies the remainder. The V and J genes are TRBV20-1 and TRBJ2-1, with D possibly being TRBD2 (6 bases). V was cut by 3 bases and J by 4 bases, with 10 bases left in between. Germline V CDR1 and CDR2: DFQATT, SNEGSKA (reference sequence). This CDR3 region has 13 residues. CDR3 loop: CSARAGTYNEQFF. Partial CDR3 DNA: TGCAGTGCTAGGGCCGGGACTTACAATGAG.

At least ten counts were recorded for this clone. The read ends 3 residues early relative to the CDR3; the germline J gene fills the gap. This chain connects TRBV19 to TRBJ1-5, with a tentative D call TRBD1 (5 bases). V was pared by 7 bases and J by 4 bases, with 14 bases between. Germline assignment: CDR1 LNHDA and CDR2 SQIVND (reference sequence). The CDR3 spans 14 residues. The covered CDR3 bases are TGTGCCAGTAAATTATCGGGGGGAAATCAGCCC. It specifies CASKLSGGNQP. The full CDR3 protein is CASKLSGGNQPQHF.

In this sample, this clone turned up many times. The CDR3 goes on 3 residues after the read ends, and that part is filled in from the germline J gene. The V and J genes are TRBV29-1 and TRBJ1-1; D is possibly TRBD1 (5 bases). CDR1 and CDR2 from the germline V gene are SQVTM and ANQGSEA. The V end lost 4 bases, the J end lost 5 bases, and 14 bases lay between the germline ends. This CDR3 has 13 amino acids. The part of the CDR3 DNA that was read is TGCAGCGTTGGACAGACACCGAGGACTGAA. Encoded protein: CSVGQTPRTE. The full-length CDR3 reads as CSVGQTPRTEAFF.

This clone was observed a few times. The read terminates 3 residues before the CDR3 end, so the remaining end is supplied by the germline J gene. The chain recombines TRBV2 with TRBJ2-1; perhaps TRBD1 as D (6 bases). Germline V gives CDR1 SNHLY, CDR2 FYNNEI. The CDR3 extends over 14 amino acids. The V end lost 11 bases, the J end lost 7 bases, and 21 bases lay between the germline ends. Incomplete CDR3 DNA: TGTGCCTCCCCGGGGTTCAGGGGACGGAATGAG. This codes for CASPGFRGRNE. The CDR3 reads in full as CASPGFRGRNEQFF.

The CDR3 bases that were read are TGTGCCAGTAGTATCGGTAGCGGTCCTAACTATGGC. It codes for CASSIGSGPNYG. The entire CDR3 protein reads CASSIGSGPNYGYTF. The V gene is TRBV19, the J gene TRBJ1-2; no reliable D call. Sequencing ends 3 residues short of the CDR3 end; the germline J gene provides the rest. The CDR3 is 15 amino acids. The germline V and J ends were trimmed by 3 bases and 0 bases, with 11 bases remaining between them. Per germline, CDR1 LNHDA and CDR2 SQIVND (reference sequence).

Points on this clone: The CDR3 goes on 3 residues after the read ends, and that part is filled in from the germline J gene. The gene calls are TRBV2 and TRBJ1-1; 7 bases agree with TRBD1. Trimming removed 6 bases from V and 0 bases from J; junction bases left unmatched: 1. CDR3 length: 13 residues. Germline CDR1 and CDR2: SNHLY and FYNNEI. The CDR3 DNA, read in part, is TGTGCCAGCAGACAGGGGCTGAACACTGAA. Encoded protein: CASRQGLNTE. The entire CDR3 protein reads CASRQGLNTEAFF.

This clone turned up a few times. The CDR3 end is not reached by the read, which stops 3 residues before it; the germline J gene fills it in. The rearrangement joins TRBV5-3 to TRBJ2-7; TRBD1 matches at 8 bases. TRBV5-3 is an open reading frame whose function is uncertain. V trimming: 4 bases; J trimming: 2 bases; junction bases outside the gene matches: 11. This CDR3 has 16 residues. CDR3 protein: CARSPDRDLGTYEQYF. The covered CDR3 bases are TGTGCCAGAAGCCCGGACAGGGACCTGGGGACCTACGAG.

Ten or more counts support this clone. The CDR3 end falls 3 residues outside the read, so it is completed with the germline J gene. J is TRBJ1-1 and V is TRBV29-1; D might be TRBD1 (5 bases). V shed 4 bases and J shed 0 bases, with 9 bases lying between them. Germline CDR1 SQVTM, CDR2 ANQGSEA. CDR3 size: 13 residues. The CDR3 loop is CSVGQSLNTEAFF. The CDR3 DNA, read in part, is TGCAGCGTTGGACAGTCTTTGAACACTGAA. The whole variable domain, remainder taken from reference TRBV29-1 and TRBJ1-1, is SAVISQKPSRDICQRGTSLTIQCQVDSQVTMMFWYRQQPGQSLTLIATANQGSEATYESGFVIDKFPISRPNLTFSTLTVSNMSPEDSSIYLCSVGQSLNTEAFFGQGTRLTVV.

Comments on this clone: The sequenced fragment ends 3 residues before the CDR3 boundary, so the rest is inferred from the germline J gene. The chain uses TRBV7-9 and TRBJ1-3, with TRBD1 matching 9 bases. Germline V gene data show CDR1 as SEHNR and CDR2 as FQNEAQ (reference sequence). V lost 5 bases to trimming and J lost 7 bases; unmatched junction nucleotides: 9. This CDR3 spans 15 amino acids. CDR3 amino acids: CASSVPVGQGNTIYF. The CDR3 DNA, read in part, is TGTGCCAGCAGCGTTCCCGTAGGACAGGGGAACACC.

At least ten counts were recorded for this clone. The read is 3 residues too short to cover the CDR3 end, so that end is filled in from the germline J gene. The chain recombines TRBV12-3 or TRBV12-4 with TRBJ1-2, with no clear D. The CDR3 covers 12 residues. Between the trimmed V and J ends, which lost 2 bases and 6 bases, there was a span of 7 bases. CDR3 DNA (partial): TGTGCCAGCAGTTTAACGGTGGATGGC. Its protein is CASSLTVDG. The entire CDR3 is CASSLTVDGYTF.

This clone was seen a handful of times. The part of the CDR3 DNA that was read is TGTGCCTGGGCCCGGACTAGCGGGGGGATAGGGGCCGGGGAG. This encodes CAWARTSGGIGAGE. In full, the CDR3 is CAWARTSGGIGAGELFF. The V and J genes are TRBV30 and TRBJ2-2; 14 bases align to TRBD2. Read sequence stops 3 residues before the CDR3 end, and the germline J gene provides the missing end. Germline CDR1 is GTSNPN and CDR2 is SVGIG (reference sequence). The CDR3 sequence is 17 residues long. The V and J ends lost 5 bases and 6 bases, in that order; junction bases with no gene match: 11. Variable domain in full (rest from reference TRBV30 and TRBJ2-2): SQTIHQWPATLVQPVGSPLSLECTVEGTSNPNLYWYRQAAGRGLQLLFYSVGIGQISSEVPQNLSASRPQDRQFILSSKKLLLSDSGFYLCAWARTSGGIGAGELFFGEGSRLTVL.

This clone was recorded many times. The read ends 3 residues shy of where the CDR3 ends; the end is completed using the germline J gene. V and J are TRBV5-4 and TRBJ2-3; D is perhaps TRBD1 (6 bases). Trimming took 5 bases from V and 3 from J, leaving 13 bases between them. The germline CDR1 and CDR2 sequences are SGHNT and YYREEE (reference sequence). This CDR3 has 14 amino acids. Partial CDR3 DNA: TGTGCCAGCAGTCCACAGGGTTTGACAGATACG. Translation: CASSPQGLTDT. The complete CDR3 sequence is CASSPQGLTDTQYF.

This clone was observed many times. Coverage ceases 3 residues before the CDR3 finishes, and the germline J gene fills in the end. This sequence joins TRBV30 and TRBJ1-2; TRBD1 matches at 8 bases. This CDR3 is 16 amino acids long. The J segment lost 4 bases and the V segment lost 0 bases, leaving 10 bases of the junction unmatched. Germline values: CDR1 GTSNPN, CDR2 SVGIG (reference sequence). CDR3 bases read: TGTGCCTGGAGTGTTTTCCAGGGGACAGGAATCTATGGC. Protein sequence: CAWSVFQGTGIYG. The entire CDR3 sequence reads CAWSVFQGTGIYGYTF. The whole variable domain, remainder taken from reference TRBV30 and TRBJ1-2, is SQTIHQWPATLVQPVGSPLSLECTVEGTSNPNLYWYRQAAGRGLQLLFYSVGIGQISSEVPQNLSASRPQDRQFILSSKKLLLSDSGFYLCAWSVFQGTGIYGYTFGSGTRLTVV.

Concerning this clone: The CDR3 end lies 3 residues beyond the end of the read and is filled in from the germline J gene. The rearrangement uses TRBV2 and TRBJ2-3; a possible D gene is TRBD1 (6 bases). The ends were cut back, 5 bases at V and 6 bases at J, with 15 bases in the middle. The length of the CDR3 is 14 residues. Germline V gene sequence: CDR1 SNHLY, CDR2 FYNNEI. This CDR3 reads CASSTSQGTDTQYF. CDR3 bases read: TGTGCCAGCAGTACTTCCCAGGGGACCGATACG.

This clone was seen only a few times. The missing CDR3 end, 3 residues past where the read stops, is filled in from the germline J gene. The V call is TRBV19, the J call TRBJ1-1; D might be TRBD1 (5 bases). Trimming took 3 bases from V and 0 from J, leaving 11 bases between them. Germline values: CDR1 LNHDA, CDR2 SQIVND (reference sequence). The CDR3 length is 15 residues. CDR3 loop: CASSILRGVNTEAFF. CDR3 bases read: TGTGCCAGTAGTATTCTCCGGGGGGTGAACACTGAA.